This record looks at one T cell receptor (beta chain) sequence and its context. The junction departs from the called germline gene at one end, perhaps through a read error. Sequenced by immunoSEQ multiplex PCR; TCRdb stores in-frame clones only, minus some. The data contain 450,000 to 550,000 clones, nearly 90% of them singletons. CDR1 SSHAT and CDR2 FNYEAQ come from the germline V gene (reference sequence). The CDR3 consists of 13 residues. This entry is derived from a study of Ad26.COV2.S vaccination and SARS-CoV-2 variants. Indicated treatment: roughly 19 received Ad26.COV2.S at low or high dose, single or two shots; 5 received placebo; per-sample allocation not given. Sample collection was performed on day 63 after the first vaccine or placebo injection.

This sequence was found in a person between 18 and 65 years old who received the Ad26.COV2.S COVID-19 vaccine or a placebo. This chain connects TRBV7-7 to TRBJ2-5; D remains unclear. The source material was peripheral blood, sampled in a trial of Ad26.COV2.S vaccine versus placebo. This chain's CDR3 is CASSLERQETQYF. The CDR3 DNA reads TGTGCTAGCAGCTTAGAAAGACAAGAGACCCAGTACTTC.